The rows below give T cell receptor beta chains drawn from one sample of a study of molecular identifiers for immune sequencing clone quantification. TCRdb independently ran MiXCR on the PCR reads; one entry per CDR3 protein. The table includes approximately 500,000 distinct CDR3 sequences, about 21% detected once. The sample comprised naive CD8+ T cells from blood, with Jurkat cell RNA spiked in. These receptors were taken from a human donor in good health. Some libraries in this study had Jurkat cell RNA spiked in. Both conserved end residues are part of each CDR3. Each record gives: clone size, D gene, V gene, J gene, CDR3 protein, CDR3 DNA. The D gene is left open where the match is weak. A clone size is listed for some rows: how often the clone was seen (once, few, many), or a class if it is expanded.

.	TRBD1	TRBV4-1	TRBJ2-2	CASSLRTGIGELFF	TGCGCCAGCAGCCTACGGACAGGGATCGGGGAGCTGTTTTTT
few	.	TRBV28	TRBJ1-1	CASTRGEAFF	TGTGCCAGCACAAGGGGGGAAGCTTTCTTT
.	TRBD2	TRBV12-3/TRBV12-4	TRBJ2-5	CASRGRGVGETQYF	TGTGCCAGCAGGGGACGGGGGGTGGGGGAGACCCAGTACTTC
many	.	TRBV29-1	TRBJ2-4	CSAGGLAKNIQYF	TGCAGCGCCGGGGGCCTGGCCAAAAACATTCAGTACTTC
many	.	TRBV6-1	TRBJ1-5	CASSENGGMRQPQHF	TGTGCCAGCAGTGAAAACGGGGGTATGCGTCAGCCCCAGCATTTT
many	.	TRBV19	TRBJ2-7	CASSTFGLTGQLYEQYF	TGTGCCAGTAGTACCTTCGGCCTAACAGGGCAGTTATACGAGCAGTACTTC
.	.	TRBV14	TRBJ2-1	CASSQDRGGAHGQFF	TGTGCCAGCAGCCAAGATCGTGGGGGGGCCCATGGGCAGTTCTTC
few	TRBD2	TRBV7-9	TRBJ2-7	CASSSQYEREGRGSVHEQYF	TGTGCCAGCAGCTCCCAGTATGAACGGGAGGGCCGAGGATCCGTCCACGAGCAGTACTTC
few	.	TRBV7-9	TRBJ2-5	CASSDSEQETQYF	TGTGCCAGCAGCGACAGTGAACAAGAGACCCAGTACTTC
few	.	TRBV7-2	TRBJ2-5	CASSDIDRYQETQYF	TGTGCCAGCAGCGACATAGACAGGTACCAAGAGACCCAGTACTTC
many	.	TRBV4-1	TRBJ1-3	CASSQYAGNTIYF	TGCGCCAGCAGCCAATATGCTGGAAACACCATATATTTT
.	.	TRBV11-2	TRBJ1-3	CASSLDPFRTDGNTIYF	TGTGCCAGCAGCTTAGACCCATTCCGGACAGATGGAAACACCATATATTTT
many	.	TRBV25-1	TRBJ1-2	CASSFIMGGYREGYTF	TGTGCCAGCTCGTTTATAATGGGGGGCTACCGAGAGGGCTACACCTTC
many	TRBD1	TRBV11-2	TRBJ1-4	CASSPFPEGQDNEKLFF	TGTGCCAGCAGCCCCTTCCCGGAGGGACAGGATAATGAAAAACTGTTTTTT
.	.	TRBV25-1	TRBJ2-5	CASSGTLKETQYF	TGTGCCAGCAGTGGGACTCTCAAAGAGACCCAGTACTTC
many	.	TRBV7-6	TRBJ1-4	CASSPFATNEKLFF	TGTGCCAGCAGCCCCTTTGCAACTAATGAAAAACTGTTTTTT
few	TRBD2	TRBV6-5	TRBJ2-1	CASSSGLALNNEQFF	TGTGCCAGCAGTTCGGGACTAGCCCTAAACAATGAGCAGTTCTTC
.	TRBD2	TRBV12-5	TRBJ2-2	CASRLGIGTTLGGELFF	TGTGCTAGCCGACTGGGTATCGGGACTACCTTGGGCGGGGAGCTGTTTTTT
.	TRBD2	TRBV13	TRBJ2-1	CASSLALAGGPSYNEQFF	TGTGCCAGCAGCTTAGCACTAGCGGGAGGGCCCTCCTACAATGAGCAGTTCTTC
.	.	TRBV12-3/TRBV12-4	TRBJ2-7	CASVDGLDTSYEQYF	TGTGCCAGCGTCGACGGTTTAGATACTAGCTACGAGCAGTACTTC
few	.	TRBV4-1	TRBJ1-1	CASSQDRTATEAFF	TGCGCCAGCAGCCAAGATAGGACAGCTACAGAAGCTTTCTTT
.	TRBD2	TRBV9	TRBJ2-7	CASSVAGGSSYEQYF	TGTGCCAGCAGCGTCGCGGGAGGGAGCTCCTACGAGCAGTACTTC
many	.	TRBV7-6	TRBJ2-1	CASSPGTLEQFF	TGTGCCAGCAGCCCGGGAACACTCGAGCAGTTCTTC
many	TRBD1	TRBV25-1	TRBJ2-7	CASSEDRDYEQYF	TGTGCCAGCAGTGAGGACAGGGACTACGAGCAGTACTTC
.	TRBD1	TRBV12-5	TRBJ1-2	CASGQNAGTVYGYTF	TGTGCTAGTGGCCAAAACGCCGGGACAGTATATGGCTACACCTTC
few	TRBD2	TRBV6-6	TRBJ2-3	CASRPAGGYTDTQYF	TGTGCCAGCAGGCCAGCGGGGGGTTATACAGATACGCAGTATTTT
many	.	TRBV12-3/TRBV12-4	TRBJ2-7	CASMILGNLGEQYF	TGTGCCAGCATGATATTGGGAAACTTGGGCGAGCAGTACTTC
few	TRBD2	TRBV4-3	TRBJ2-2	CASSQGSGGGWAGELFF	TGCGCCAGCAGCCAAGGTTCTGGCGGGGGGTGGGCCGGGGAGCTGTTTTTT
few	.	TRBV19	TRBJ2-7	CASSTRGQSSYEQYF	TGTGCCAGTAGTACCCGCGGACAGAGTTCCTACGAGCAGTACTTC
.	.	TRBV5-5	TRBJ1-1	CASSPEAGAGNTEAFF	TGTGCCAGCAGCCCAGAGGCGGGCGCGGGTAACACTGAAGCTTTCTTT
many	TRBD1	TRBV4-3	TRBJ1-3	CASSQDRTGLGNTIYF	TGCGCCAGCAGCCAAGATCGGACAGGGTTAGGAAACACCATATATTTT
many	.	TRBV23-1	TRBJ1-5	CASSQSDTSNQPQHF	TGCGCCAGCAGTCAAAGCGATACTAGCAATCAGCCCCAGCATTTT
many	TRBD1	TRBV28	TRBJ2-2	CASSLRTGSVAGELFF	TGTGCCAGCAGTTTACGGACAGGGAGTGTGGCCGGGGAGCTGTTTTTT
once	.	TRBV6-4	TRBJ1-2	CASSAQDSGLPYYGYTF	TGTGCCAGCAGTGCACAAGATTCAGGACTTCCTTACTATGGCTACACCTTC
few	.	TRBV20-1	TRBJ2-7	CSARDTYSYEQYF	TGCAGTGCTAGAGACACCTACTCCTACGAGCAGTACTTC
many	TRBD2	TRBV29-1	TRBJ2-3	CSALLAGASYTQYF	TGCAGCGCCCTTCTAGCGGGGGCTTCTTATACGCAGTATTTT
.	TRBD2	TRBV7-9	TRBJ2-2	CASSPRLAGLSGELFF	TGTGCCAGCAGCCCCCGTTTAGCGGGATTATCCGGGGAGCTGTTTTTT
.	.	TRBV7-9	TRBJ1-5	CASSPSGNSNQPQHF	TGTGCCAGCAGCCCCTCGGGGAATAGCAATCAGCCCCAGCATTTT
many	TRBD1	TRBV4-1	TRBJ2-3	CASSRKPGGLGTDTQYF	TGCGCCAGCAGCCGAAAGCCAGGGGGCTTAGGAACAGATACGCAGTATTTT
few	.	TRBV6-1	TRBJ2-7	CASSELVGWGQNGYEQYF	TGTGCCAGCAGTGAATTGGTAGGCTGGGGTCAGAACGGGTACGAGCAGTACTTC
.	TRBD2	TRBV5-8	TRBJ2-7	CASSEDIGLAYEQYF	TGTGCCAGCAGCGAAGACATTGGACTAGCCTACGAGCAGTACTTC
few	.	TRBV27	TRBJ1-3	CASSLYGSGNTIYF	TGTGCCAGCAGTTTGTATGGCTCTGGAAACACCATATATTTT
.	TRBD2	TRBV19	TRBJ2-5	CASSATSGGSREAQYF	TGTGCCAGTAGTGCGACTAGCGGGGGGTCGCGGGAGGCCCAGTACTTC